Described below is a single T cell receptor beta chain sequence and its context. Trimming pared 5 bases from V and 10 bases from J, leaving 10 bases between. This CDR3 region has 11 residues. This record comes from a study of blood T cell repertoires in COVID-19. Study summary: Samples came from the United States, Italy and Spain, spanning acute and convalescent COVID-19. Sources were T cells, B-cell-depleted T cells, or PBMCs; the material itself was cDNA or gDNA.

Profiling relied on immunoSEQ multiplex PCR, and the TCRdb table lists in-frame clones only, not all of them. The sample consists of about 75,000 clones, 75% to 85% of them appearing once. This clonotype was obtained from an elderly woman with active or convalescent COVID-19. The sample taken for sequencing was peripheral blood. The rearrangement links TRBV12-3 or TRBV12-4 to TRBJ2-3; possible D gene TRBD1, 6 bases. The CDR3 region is CASSTGFSQYF. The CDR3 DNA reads TGTGCCAGCAGTACAGGGTTTTCGCAGTATTTT.